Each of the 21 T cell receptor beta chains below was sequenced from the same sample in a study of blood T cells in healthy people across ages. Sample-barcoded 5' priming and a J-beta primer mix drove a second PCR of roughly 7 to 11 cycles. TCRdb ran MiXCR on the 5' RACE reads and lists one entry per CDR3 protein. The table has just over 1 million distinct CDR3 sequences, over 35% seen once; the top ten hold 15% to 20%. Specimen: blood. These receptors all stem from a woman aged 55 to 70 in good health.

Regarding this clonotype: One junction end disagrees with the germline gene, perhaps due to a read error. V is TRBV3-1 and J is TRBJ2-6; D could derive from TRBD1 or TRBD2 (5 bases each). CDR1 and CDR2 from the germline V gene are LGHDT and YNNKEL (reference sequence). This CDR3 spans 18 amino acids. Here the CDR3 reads CASSQAREGTSGADVLTF. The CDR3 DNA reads TGTGCCAGCAGCCAAGCCAGAGAGGGGACCTCTGGGGCCGACGTCCTGACTTTC.

The CDR3 bases are TGCGCCAGCAAGCCAGATGGCTACAATGAGCAGTTCTTC. Protein product: CASKPDGYNEQFF. The V and J genes are TRBV10-1 and TRBJ2-1; unclear D gene. Trimming left V 7 bases short and J 3 bases short, with 10 bases between. This CDR3 has 13 residues. In germline, CDR1 is WNHNN, CDR2 SYGVQD (reference sequence).

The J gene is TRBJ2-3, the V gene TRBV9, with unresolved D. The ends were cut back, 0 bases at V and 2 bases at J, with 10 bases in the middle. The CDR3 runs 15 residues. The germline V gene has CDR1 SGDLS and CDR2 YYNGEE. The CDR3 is CASSVVPGDTDTQYF. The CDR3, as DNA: TGTGCCAGCAGCGTAGTCCCGGGTGACACAGATACGCAGTATTTT.

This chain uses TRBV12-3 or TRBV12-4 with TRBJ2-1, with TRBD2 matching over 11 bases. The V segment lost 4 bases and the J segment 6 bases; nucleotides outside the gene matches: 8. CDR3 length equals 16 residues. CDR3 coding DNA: TGTGCCAGCAGTTATATAGCGGGAGGGCATCTCAATGAGCAGTTCTTC. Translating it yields CASSYIAGGHLNEQFF.

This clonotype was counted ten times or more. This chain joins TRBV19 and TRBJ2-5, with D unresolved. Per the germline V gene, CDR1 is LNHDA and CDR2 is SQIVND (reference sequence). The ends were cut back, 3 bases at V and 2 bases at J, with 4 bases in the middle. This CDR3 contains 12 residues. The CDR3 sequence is CASSIGQETQYF. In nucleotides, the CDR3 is TGTGCCAGTAGTATCGGACAAGAGACCCAGTACTTC.

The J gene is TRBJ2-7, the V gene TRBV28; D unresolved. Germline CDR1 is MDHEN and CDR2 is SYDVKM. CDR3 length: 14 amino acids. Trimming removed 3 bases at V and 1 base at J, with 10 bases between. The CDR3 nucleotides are TGTGCCAGCAGTTTTGGACCGGTTTCCTACGAGCAGTACTTC. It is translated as CASSFGPVSYEQYF.

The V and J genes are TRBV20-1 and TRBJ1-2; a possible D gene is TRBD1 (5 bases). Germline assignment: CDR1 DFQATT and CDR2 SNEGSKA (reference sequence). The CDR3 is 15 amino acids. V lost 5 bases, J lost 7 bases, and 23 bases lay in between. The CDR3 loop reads CSAEDKGRTESGYTF. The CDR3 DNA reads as TGCAGTGCTGAGGACAAGGGGCGGACGGAGTCTGGCTACACCTTC.

CDR3 sequence (DNA): TGCAGTGCAGGGGACTACGGGAGCGATGAGCAGTTCTTC. This translates into CSAGDYGSDEQFF. The chain has TRBV20-1 and TRBJ2-1; the match to TRBD2 covers 7 bases. With V trimmed by 6 bases and J by 8 bases, 10 bases remained unmatched. Germline values: CDR1 DFQATT, CDR2 SNEGSKA (reference sequence). The CDR3 covers 13 residues.

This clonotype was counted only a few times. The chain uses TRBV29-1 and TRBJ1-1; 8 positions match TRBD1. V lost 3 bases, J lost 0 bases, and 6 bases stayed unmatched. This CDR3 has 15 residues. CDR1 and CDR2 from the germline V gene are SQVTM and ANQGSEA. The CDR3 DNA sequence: TGCAGCGTTGAGGGGACAGGAAGTATGAACACTGAAGCTTTCTTT. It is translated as CSVEGTGSMNTEAFF.

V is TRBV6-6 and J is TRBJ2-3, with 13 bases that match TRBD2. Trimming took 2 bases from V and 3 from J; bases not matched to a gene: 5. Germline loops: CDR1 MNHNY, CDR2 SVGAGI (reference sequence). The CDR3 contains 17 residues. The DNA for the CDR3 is TGTGCCAGCAGTTACACCGGGACTAGCGGGGTGACAGATACGCAGTATTTT. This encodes CASSYTGTSGVTDTQYF.

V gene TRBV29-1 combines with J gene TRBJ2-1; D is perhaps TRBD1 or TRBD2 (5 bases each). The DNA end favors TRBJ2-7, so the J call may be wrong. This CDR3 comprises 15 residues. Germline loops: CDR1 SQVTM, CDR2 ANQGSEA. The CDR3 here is CSVEEERSQVGEQYF. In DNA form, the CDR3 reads TGCAGCGTTGAAGAGGAGCGGTCACAGGTTGGGGAGCAGTACTTC.

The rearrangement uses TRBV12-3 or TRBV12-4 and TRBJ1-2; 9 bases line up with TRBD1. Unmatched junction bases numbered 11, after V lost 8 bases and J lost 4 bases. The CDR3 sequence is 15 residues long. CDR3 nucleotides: TGTGCCAGCGGTACAGGGGGCGACGATCTCTATGGCTACACCTTC. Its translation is CASGTGGDDLYGYTF.

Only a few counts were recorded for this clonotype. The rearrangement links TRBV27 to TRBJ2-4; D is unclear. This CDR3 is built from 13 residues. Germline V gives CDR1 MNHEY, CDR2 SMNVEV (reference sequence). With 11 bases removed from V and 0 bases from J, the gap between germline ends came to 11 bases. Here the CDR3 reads CAAGSIAKNIQYF. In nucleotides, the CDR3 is TGTGCCGCCGGGTCCATAGCCAAAAACATTCAGTACTTC.

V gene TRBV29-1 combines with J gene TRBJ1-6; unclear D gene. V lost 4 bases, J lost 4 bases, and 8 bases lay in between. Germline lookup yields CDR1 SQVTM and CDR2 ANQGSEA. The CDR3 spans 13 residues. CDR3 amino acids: CSVATAYNSPLHF. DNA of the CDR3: TGCAGCGTTGCGACGGCTTATAATTCACCCCTCCACTTT. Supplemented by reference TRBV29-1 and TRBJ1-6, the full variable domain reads SAVISQKPSRDICQRGTSLTIQCQVDSQVTMMFWYRQQPGQSLTLIATANQGSEATYESGFVIDKFPISRPNLTFSTLTVSNMSPEDSSIYLCSVATAYNSPLHFGNGTRLTVT.

Here the CDR3 reads CASSLDRPATDTQYF. For the CDR3, the DNA is TGTGCCAGCAGTTTAGACAGACCAGCCACAGATACGCAGTATTTT. The gene calls are TRBV12-3 or TRBV12-4 and TRBJ2-3; no clear D. This CDR3 has 15 amino acids. V was cut by 1 base and J by 2 bases, with 10 bases left in between.

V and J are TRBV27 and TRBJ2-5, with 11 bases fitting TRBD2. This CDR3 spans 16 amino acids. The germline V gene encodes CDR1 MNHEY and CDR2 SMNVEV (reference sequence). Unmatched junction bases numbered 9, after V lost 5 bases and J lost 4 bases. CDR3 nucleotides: TGTGCCAGCAGTAGGCGGTTAGCGGGAGGGCGAGAGACCCAGTACTTC. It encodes CASSRRLAGGRETQYF.

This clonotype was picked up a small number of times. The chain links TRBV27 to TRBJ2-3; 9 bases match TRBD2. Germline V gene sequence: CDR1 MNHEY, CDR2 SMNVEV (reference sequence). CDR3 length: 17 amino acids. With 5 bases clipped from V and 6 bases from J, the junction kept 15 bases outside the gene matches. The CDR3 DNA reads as TGTGCCAGCAGTCCTCCGCTTAGCGGGAGAAGGGGTGATACGCAGTATTTT. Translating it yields CASSPPLSGRRGDTQYF.

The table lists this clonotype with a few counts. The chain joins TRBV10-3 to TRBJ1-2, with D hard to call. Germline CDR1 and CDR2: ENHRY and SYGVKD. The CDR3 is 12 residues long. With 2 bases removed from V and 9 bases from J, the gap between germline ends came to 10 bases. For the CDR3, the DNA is TGTGCCATCAGTGAGGGGATTTCTAGCTACACCTTC. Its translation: CAISEGISSYTF.

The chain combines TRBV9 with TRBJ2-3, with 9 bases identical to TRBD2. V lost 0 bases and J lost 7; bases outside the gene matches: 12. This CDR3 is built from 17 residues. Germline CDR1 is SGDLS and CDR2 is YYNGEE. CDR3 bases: TGTGCCAGCAGCGTAGAGGGACTAGCCGGGACTTGGAATACGCAGTATTTT. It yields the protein CASSVEGLAGTWNTQYF.

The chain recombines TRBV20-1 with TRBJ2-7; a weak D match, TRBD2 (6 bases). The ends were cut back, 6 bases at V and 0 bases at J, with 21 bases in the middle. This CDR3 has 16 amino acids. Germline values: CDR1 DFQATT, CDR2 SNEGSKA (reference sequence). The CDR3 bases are TGCAGTGCCGGGGGACTCCCCCCGACTTTCTCCTACGAGCAGTACTTC. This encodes CSAGGLPPTFSYEQYF.

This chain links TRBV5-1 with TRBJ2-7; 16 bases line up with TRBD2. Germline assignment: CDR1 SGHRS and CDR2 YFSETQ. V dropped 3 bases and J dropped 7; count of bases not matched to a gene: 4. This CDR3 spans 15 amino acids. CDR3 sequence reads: CASSSGTSGREEQYF. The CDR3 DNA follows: TGCGCCAGCAGCTCGGGGACTAGCGGGAGGGAAGAGCAGTACTTC.